The 10 T cell receptor beta chains below were found in one sample sequenced in a study of T cell changes during pregnancy in multiple sclerosis. Some clones are missing from TCRdb's copy, which holds only in-frame ones; the method was immunoSEQ multiplex PCR. The table shows over 60,000 clones, with roughly 89% occurring only once. The specimen comprised peripheral blood, sampled in the third trimester of pregnancy. These TCRs come from a female donor in good health, enrolled as a control in a pregnancy study.

V is TRBV28 and J is TRBJ1-4; TRBD1 is a possible D gene (5 bases). With 6 bases removed from V and 2 bases from J, the gap between germline ends came to 7 bases. Germline CDR1 MDHEN, CDR2 SYDVKM. The CDR3 is made up of 13 amino acids. The CDR3 DNA reads as TGTGCCAGCAGGGGGGGGACTAATGAAAAACTGTTTTTT. Its protein product is CASRGGTNEKLFF. Full variable domain (rest looked up from reference TRBV28 and TRBJ1-4): DVKVTQSSRYLVKRTGEKVFLECVQDMDHENMFWYRQDPGLGLRLIYFSYDVKMKEKGDIPEGYSVSREKKERFSLILESASTNQTSMYLCASRGGTNEKLFFGSGTQLSVL.

The gene calls are TRBV18 and TRBJ2-3, with 8 bases aligning to TRBD1. CDR1 and CDR2 (germline): KGHSH, LQKENI. This CDR3 is 14 amino acids long. V was pared by 6 bases and J by 5 bases, with 7 bases of the junction left unmatched. The CDR3 bases are TGTGCCAGCTCTTTGGACAGGGTGCAAGATACGCAGTATTTT. This translates into CASSLDRVQDTQYF. The variable domain in full, with the rest retrieved from reference TRBV18 and TRBJ2-3, is NAGVMQNPRHLVRRRGQEARLRCSPMKGHSHVYWYRQLPEEGLKFMVYLQKENIIDESGMPKERFSAEFPKEGPSILRIQQVVRGDSAAYFCASSLDRVQDTQYFGPGTRLTVL.

The genes are TRBV6-5 and TRBJ1-1; perhaps TRBD1 as D (6 bases). Germline assignment: CDR1 MNHEY and CDR2 SVGAGI. The length of the CDR3 is 13 residues. The germline V and J ends were trimmed by 6 bases and 4 bases, with 12 bases remaining between them. CDR3 nucleotides: TGTGCCAGCAGCCAGGGGATTGGCACTGAAGCTTTCTTT. Translation gives CASSQGIGTEAFF.

V and J are TRBV7-2 and TRBJ1-1; 9 nucleotides align to TRBD1. V shed 1 base, J shed 5 bases, and the junction held 5 bases outside the gene matches. Looked up from germline, CDR1 is SGHTA and CDR2 is FQGNSA. The CDR3 has 15 residues. CDR3 in amino acids: CASSLGTGVSTEAFF. As DNA, the CDR3 is TGTGCCAGCAGCTTAGGGACAGGGGTATCTACTGAAGCTTTCTTT.

The V call is TRBV5-1, the J call TRBJ2-2; maybe TRBD2 (6 bases). The CDR3 length is 16 residues. The V and J ends lost 0 bases and 4 bases respectively, with 13 bases between them. CDR1 is SGHRS, CDR2 YFSETQ, per germline. The CDR3 here is CASSLAGTGATGELFF. The CDR3 region has the DNA TGCGCCAGCAGCTTGGCTGGGACGGGAGCCACCGGGGAGCTGTTTTTT.

As concerns this clone: Compared with germline, one end of the junction differs, possibly owing to a read error. The chain recombines TRBV6-1 with TRBJ1-2, with 7 bases aligning to TRBD1. CDR1 is MNHNS and CDR2 is SASEGT in the germline V gene. The CDR3 sequence is 13 residues long. This CDR3 is CASSVGQRISFCF. The DNA of the CDR3 is TGTGCCAGCAGTGTGGGACAGAGAATTTCCTTCTGCTTC.

The chain is built from TRBV7-2 and TRBJ1-3; D gene uncertain. The germline CDR1 and CDR2 sequences are SGHTA and FQGNSA. V dropped 5 bases and J dropped 0 bases, with 17 bases sitting between them. The CDR3 loop spans 17 amino acids. The CDR3 loop is CASSPRAAGSSGNTIYF. In DNA, the CDR3 is TGTGCCAGCAGCCCCCGGGCCGCGGGCAGCTCTGGAAACACCATATATTTT.

This rearrangement joins TRBV25-1 to TRBJ2-1, with 10 positions matching TRBD2. With V trimmed by 6 bases and J by 9 bases, 8 bases remained unmatched. CDR1 MGHDK and CDR2 SYGVNS come from the germline V gene. The CDR3 spans 14 residues. CDR3 nucleotide sequence: TGTGCCAGCAGCTACCTAGCGGGAGTTGGTGAGCAGTTCTTC. Amino acids: CASSYLAGVGEQFF. The complete variable domain, with remaining parts taken from reference TRBV25-1 and TRBJ2-1, reads EADIYQTPRYLVIGTGKKITLECSQTMGHDKMYWYQQDPGMELHLIHYSYGVNSTEKGDLSSESTVSRIRTEHFPLTLESARPSHTSQYLCASSYLAGVGEQFFGPGTRLTVL.

The CDR3 is CASSWVRGLECEQFF. CDR3 sequence (DNA): TGTGCCAGCAGCTGGGTTAGGGGACTAGAGTGTGAGCAGTTCTTC. V and J are TRBV11-3 and TRBJ2-1; 8 positions match TRBD2. The V gene's germline CDR1 is SGHNT and CDR2 YENEEA. The CDR3 runs to 15 residues. J gave up 9 bases and V 4 bases, and 11 bases lay outside the gene matches. Using reference TRBV11-3 and TRBJ2-1 for the parts outside the CDR3, the full variable domain is EAGVVQSPRYKIIEKKQPVAFWCNPISGHNTLYWYLQNLGQGPELLIRYENEEAVDDSQLPKDRFSAERLKGVDSTLKIQPAELGDSAVYLCASSWVRGLECEQFFGPGTRLTVL.

The chain links TRBV7-7 to TRBJ2-2, with 9 positions matching TRBD1. This CDR3 has 16 amino acids. Germline lookup yields CDR1 SSHAT and CDR2 FNYEAQ (reference sequence). Trimming removed 5 bases from V and 6 bases from J; junction bases left unmatched: 10. In DNA, the CDR3 is TGTGCCAGCAGCCGCACAGGGGGCATTGCCCCCGGGGAGCTGTTTTTT. The encoded protein is CASSRTGGIAPGELFF.